The present T cell receptor beta chain was sequenced within a study of beta chain features in type 1 diabetes. In its sample, this clone was seen a few times. Its antigen is still unknown. Germline V lookup: CDR1 SGDLS, CDR2 YYNGEE. This CDR3 region has 14 residues. V was pared by 4 bases and J by 2 bases, with 12 bases between. All of the isolated RNA was reverse transcribed, so expressed TCRB transcripts were sequenced. Measured with immunoSEQ multiplex PCR; TCRdb has only the in-frame clones, and not every one. The repertoire holds about 230,000 clones, with 16% as singletons. Notes on the study in general: People with Type 1 diabetes carried modestly yet significantly shorter TCRB CDR3s in all four CD4+ subsets. Insertion counts at VDJ junctions were lower in type 1 diabetes patients, who also showed more deletions there.

The chain uses TRBV9 and TRBJ1-2; D is unresolved. The specimen was naive CD4+ T cells from blood. This TCR came from a man in his thirties or forties with type 1 diabetes. CDR3 sequence (DNA): TGTGCCAGCAGCCATCTTTCGGGGAACTATGGCTACACCTTC. Protein: CASSHLSGNYGYTF.